The rows below give T cell receptor beta chains drawn from one sample of a study of OX40 agonist ivuxolimab in advanced cancers. This table comes from immunoSEQ multiplex PCR, and its TCRdb copy is limited to in-frame clones, with some not included. The sample carries under 50,000 clones, 88% recorded once. Sequences were derived from CD4+ or CD8+ T cells sorted from blood, sampled in a trial of the OX40 agonist ivuxolimab. The origin of the receptors is an adult with an advanced solid tumor such as melanoma, head and neck, liver or kidney cancer. CDR3s include the opening cysteine and the closing phenylalanine or tryptophan. The order of the fields is clone size, V gene, J gene, D gene, CDR3 protein, CDR3 DNA. The D gene is left open where the match is weak. Clone size is given for some rows only: seen once, a few or many times, or a class if the clone is expanded.

clone_size: NA
v_call: TRBV11-2
j_call: TRBJ2-1
d_call: NA
cdr3_aa: CASSLSPAEAYNEQFF
cdr3_nt: TGTGCCAGCAGCTTATCCCCCGCCGAGGCCTACAATGAGCAGTTCTTC

clone_size: NA
v_call: TRBV6-5
j_call: TRBJ2-7
d_call: NA
cdr3_aa: CAISRASYEQYF
cdr3_nt: TGTGCCATCAGTAGAGCATCCTACGAGCAGTACTTC

clone_size: NA
v_call: TRBV5-1
j_call: TRBJ1-1
d_call: TRBD1
cdr3_aa: CASSLDRGKTEAFF
cdr3_nt: TGCGCCAGCAGCTTGGACAGGGGGAAAACTGAAGCTTTCTTT

clone_size: NA
v_call: TRBV4-1
j_call: TRBJ2-5
d_call: TRBD1
cdr3_aa: CASSLDRVQETQYF
cdr3_nt: TGCGCCAGCAGCCTGGACAGGGTTCAAGAGACCCAGTACTTC

clone_size: NA
v_call: TRBV5-1
j_call: TRBJ1-3
d_call: NA
cdr3_aa: CASSLPQQGSGNTIYF
cdr3_nt: TGCGCCAGCAGCTTACCCCAACAGGGCTCTGGAAACACCATATATTTT

clone_size: NA
v_call: TRBV18
j_call: TRBJ2-7
d_call: NA
cdr3_aa: CASSPPSSYEQYF
cdr3_nt: TGTGCCAGCTCACCCCCTAGCAGCTACGAGCAGTACTTC

clone_size: NA
v_call: TRBV2
j_call: TRBJ1-4
d_call: NA
cdr3_aa: CASKEVEKLFF
cdr3_nt: TGTGCCAGCAAAGAGGTGGAAAAACTGTTTTTT

clone_size: NA
v_call: TRBV2
j_call: TRBJ1-2
d_call: NA
cdr3_aa: CASSGGQGYGYTF
cdr3_nt: TGTGCCAGCAGTGGCGGGCAGGGCTATGGCTACACCTTC

clone_size: NA
v_call: TRBV28
j_call: TRBJ1-5
d_call: NA
cdr3_aa: CASSPRSAPNQPQHF
cdr3_nt: TGTGCCAGCAGTCCCCGGTCAGCCCCCAATCAGCCCCAGCATTTT

clone_size: NA
v_call: TRBV9
j_call: TRBJ2-1
d_call: NA
cdr3_aa: CASSSTGENYNEQFF
cdr3_nt: TGTGCCAGCAGCTCAACCGGGGAGAACTACAATGAGCAGTTCTTC

clone_size: NA
v_call: TRBV19
j_call: TRBJ1-1
d_call: NA
cdr3_aa: CASSIGGEGMNTEAFF
cdr3_nt: TGTGCCAGTAGTATAGGAGGTGAGGGGATGAACACTGAAGCTTTCTTT

clone_size: NA
v_call: TRBV28
j_call: TRBJ2-7
d_call: NA
cdr3_aa: CASSLGYEQYF
cdr3_nt: TGTGCCAGCAGTTTGGGGTACGAGCAGTACTTC

clone_size: NA
v_call: TRBV6-5
j_call: TRBJ1-2
d_call: NA
cdr3_aa: CASSYGQNPLYGYTF
cdr3_nt: TGTGCCAGCAGTTACGGGCAGAACCCCCTCTATGGCTACACCTTC

clone_size: NA
v_call: TRBV10-3
j_call: TRBJ1-5
d_call: TRBD1
cdr3_aa: CAISDGTGGSNQPQHF
cdr3_nt: TGTGCCATCAGTGACGGAACAGGGGGAAGCAATCAGCCCCAGCATTTT

clone_size: few
v_call: TRBV2
j_call: TRBJ1-2
d_call: NA
cdr3_aa: CASSPQAMGYGYTF
cdr3_nt: TGTGCCAGCAGTCCCCAGGCCATGGGCTATGGCTACACCTTC

clone_size: NA
v_call: TRBV11-3
j_call: TRBJ2-5
d_call: NA
cdr3_aa: CASSFGEGETQYF
cdr3_nt: TGTGCCAGCAGCTTTGGCGAGGGAGAGACCCAGTACTTC

clone_size: NA
v_call: TRBV30
j_call: TRBJ2-5
d_call: NA
cdr3_aa: CAWNLASAGTQYF
cdr3_nt: TGTGCCTGGAATTTGGCGTCGGCCGGAACCCAGTACTTC

clone_size: NA
v_call: TRBV19
j_call: TRBJ1-2
d_call: TRBD1
cdr3_aa: CASTPPGTGTLSGYTF
cdr3_nt: TGTGCCAGTACCCCACCCGGGACAGGGACCCTATCTGGCTACACCTTC

clone_size: NA
v_call: TRBV7-3
j_call: TRBJ2-7
d_call: NA
cdr3_aa: CASSLTFGGIHEQYF
cdr3_nt: TGTGCCAGCAGCTTAACGTTTGGTGGGATCCACGAGCAGTACTTC

clone_size: NA
v_call: TRBV5-1
j_call: TRBJ2-6
d_call: NA
cdr3_aa: CASSFDPSGANVLTF
cdr3_nt: TGCGCCAGCAGCTTTGATCCCTCTGGGGCCAACGTCCTGACTTTC

clone_size: NA
v_call: TRBV19
j_call: TRBJ2-4
d_call: NA
cdr3_aa: CASTALGIAKNIQYF
cdr3_nt: TGTGCCAGTACCGCCCTGGGGATAGCCAAAAACATTCAGTACTTC

clone_size: NA
v_call: TRBV10-2
j_call: TRBJ1-2
d_call: TRBD1
cdr3_aa: CAGGTGSNYGYTF
cdr3_nt: TGCGCCGGGGGGACAGGGAGTAACTATGGCTACACCTTC

clone_size: NA
v_call: TRBV28
j_call: TRBJ1-5
d_call: NA
cdr3_aa: CASNPRGQPQHF
cdr3_nt: TGTGCCAGCAACCCTAGGGGTCAGCCCCAGCATTTT

clone_size: once
v_call: TRBV9
j_call: TRBJ2-1
d_call: TRBD1
cdr3_aa: CASSVEPTGGRDYLNEQFF
cdr3_nt: TGTGCCAGCAGCGTAGAACCGACAGGGGGGAGGGACTATCTCAATGAGCAGTTCTTC

clone_size: once
v_call: TRBV29-1
j_call: TRBJ1-1
d_call: NA
cdr3_aa: CSAGLREDTEAFF
cdr3_nt: TGCAGCGCCGGACTCAGGGAGGACACTGAAGCTTTCTTT

clone_size: NA
v_call: TRBV27
j_call: TRBJ2-1
d_call: TRBD2
cdr3_aa: CASSYKAGGLNEQFF
cdr3_nt: TGTGCCAGCAGTTATAAGGCGGGAGGGTTGAATGAGCAGTTCTTC

clone_size: NA
v_call: TRBV19
j_call: TRBJ2-1
d_call: TRBD2
cdr3_aa: CASSMRLAGAEEQFF
cdr3_nt: TGTGCCAGTAGTATGCGACTAGCGGGAGCGGAAGAGCAGTTCTTC

clone_size: NA
v_call: TRBV28
j_call: TRBJ2-7
d_call: NA
cdr3_aa: CASRPGQPYEQYF
cdr3_nt: TGTGCCAGCAGGCCGGGCCAGCCCTACGAGCAGTACTTC

clone_size: NA
v_call: TRBV20-1
j_call: TRBJ2-5
d_call: NA
cdr3_aa: CSATLETQYF
cdr3_nt: TGCAGTGCCACCCTAGAGACCCAGTACTTC

clone_size: NA
v_call: TRBV28
j_call: TRBJ2-1
d_call: NA
cdr3_aa: CASSPTRAQFF
cdr3_nt: TGTGCCAGCAGCCCGACTAGAGCGCAGTTCTTC

clone_size: few
v_call: TRBV6-5
j_call: TRBJ1-2
d_call: TRBD1
cdr3_aa: CASSYSRTGGGYGYTF
cdr3_nt: TGTGCCAGCAGTTACTCTAGGACAGGGGGCGGCTATGGCTACACCTTC

clone_size: NA
v_call: TRBV5-1
j_call: TRBJ2-1
d_call: NA
cdr3_aa: CASSSLTGDSYNEQFF
cdr3_nt: TGCGCCAGCAGCTCCTTGACGGGGGATTCTTACAATGAGCAGTTCTTC

clone_size: NA
v_call: TRBV9
j_call: TRBJ1-1
d_call: NA
cdr3_aa: CASSPRANTEAFF
cdr3_nt: TGTGCCAGTTCCCCAAGAGCGAACACTGAAGCTTTCTTT

clone_size: NA
v_call: TRBV7-2
j_call: TRBJ2-1
d_call: TRBD2
cdr3_aa: CASTWGLATYNEQFF
cdr3_nt: TGTGCCAGCACCTGGGGACTAGCGACCTACAATGAGCAGTTCTTC

clone_size: NA
v_call: TRBV19
j_call: TRBJ1-5
d_call: TRBD1
cdr3_aa: CASSSDRSGQPQHF
cdr3_nt: TGTGCCAGTAGCTCGGACAGGTCAGGTCAGCCCCAGCATTTT

clone_size: NA
v_call: TRBV6-5
j_call: TRBJ1-2
d_call: NA
cdr3_aa: CASSQASGQPYGYTF
cdr3_nt: TGTGCCAGCAGTCAGGCGAGCGGACAGCCCTATGGCTACACCTTC

clone_size: NA
v_call: TRBV5-1
j_call: TRBJ1-2
d_call: NA
cdr3_aa: CASSLGDKNGGYTF
cdr3_nt: TGCGCCAGCAGCTTGGGAGACAAGAACGGGGGCTACACCTTC

clone_size: NA
v_call: TRBV5-1
j_call: TRBJ1-3
d_call: NA
cdr3_aa: CASSSRTSGNTIYF
cdr3_nt: TGCGCCAGCAGCAGCCGGACCTCTGGAAACACCATATATTTT

clone_size: NA
v_call: TRBV18
j_call: TRBJ2-7
d_call: NA
cdr3_aa: CASSPPVSSYEQYF
cdr3_nt: TGTGCCAGCTCACCACCGGTGTCCTCCTACGAGCAGTACTTC

clone_size: NA
v_call: TRBV4-1
j_call: TRBJ1-6
d_call: NA
cdr3_aa: CASSQGLAGSSPLHF
cdr3_nt: TGCGCCAGCAGCCAAGGGTTAGCAGGGTCCTCACCCCTCCACTTT

clone_size: NA
v_call: TRBV5-1
j_call: TRBJ2-7
d_call: NA
cdr3_aa: CASRLTGSYEQYF
cdr3_nt: TGCGCCAGCAGATTGACTGGCTCCTACGAGCAGTACTTC

clone_size: few
v_call: TRBV4-2
j_call: TRBJ2-3
d_call: NA
cdr3_aa: CASSQVGGTDTQYF
cdr3_nt: TGTGCCAGCAGCCAGGTAGGAGGCACAGATACGCAGTATTTT

clone_size: NA
v_call: TRBV9
j_call: TRBJ2-3
d_call: NA
cdr3_aa: CASSVQGSTDTQYF
cdr3_nt: TGTGCCAGCAGCGTTCAAGGGAGCACAGATACGCAGTATTTT

clone_size: few
v_call: TRBV5-1
j_call: TRBJ2-2
d_call: NA
cdr3_aa: CASSLDSLAFGELFF
cdr3_nt: TGCGCCAGCAGCTTGGATTCGCTAGCGTTCGGGGAGCTGTTTTTT

clone_size: NA
v_call: TRBV30
j_call: TRBJ2-3
d_call: NA
cdr3_aa: CAWSVQTAQYF
cdr3_nt: TGTGCCTGGAGTGTACAGACGGCGCAGTATTTT

clone_size: NA
v_call: TRBV7-3
j_call: TRBJ2-7
d_call: TRBD1
cdr3_aa: CASSFPGGRQYF
cdr3_nt: TGTGCCAGCAGCTTCCCAGGGGGAAGGCAGTACTTC

clone_size: few
v_call: TRBV11-2
j_call: TRBJ2-7
d_call: TRBD2
cdr3_aa: CASSSLAGGTYEQYF
cdr3_nt: TGTGCCAGCAGCTCCTTAGCGGGAGGGACCTACGAGCAGTACTTC

clone_size: NA
v_call: TRBV27
j_call: TRBJ1-1
d_call: NA
cdr3_aa: CASSLKGGTEAFF
cdr3_nt: TGTGCCAGCAGTTTAAAGGGGGGCACTGAAGCTTTCTTT

clone_size: NA
v_call: TRBV4-1
j_call: TRBJ1-5
d_call: NA
cdr3_aa: CASSQVITGPSNQPQHF
cdr3_nt: TGCGCCAGCAGCCAAGTGATCACAGGCCCTAGCAATCAGCCCCAGCATTTT

clone_size: NA
v_call: TRBV4-1
j_call: TRBJ1-4
d_call: TRBD1
cdr3_aa: CASSQEGTGWITNEKLFF
cdr3_nt: TGCGCCAGCAGCCAAGAAGGGACAGGGTGGATTACTAATGAAAAACTGTTTTTT